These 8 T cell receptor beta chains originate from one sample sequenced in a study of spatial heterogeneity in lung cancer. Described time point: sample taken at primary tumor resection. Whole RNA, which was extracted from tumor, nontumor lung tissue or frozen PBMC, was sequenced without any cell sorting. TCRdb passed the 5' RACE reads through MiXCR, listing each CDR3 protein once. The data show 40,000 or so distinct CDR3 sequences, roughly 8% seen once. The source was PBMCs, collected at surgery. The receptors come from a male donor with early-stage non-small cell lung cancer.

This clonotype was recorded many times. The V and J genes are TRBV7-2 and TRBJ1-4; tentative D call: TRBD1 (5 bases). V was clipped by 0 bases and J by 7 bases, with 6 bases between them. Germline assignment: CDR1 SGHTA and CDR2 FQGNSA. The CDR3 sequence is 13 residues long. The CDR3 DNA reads TGTGCCAGCAGCTTAGCAGGGGTTGAAAAACTGTTTTTT. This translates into CASSLAGVEKLFF.

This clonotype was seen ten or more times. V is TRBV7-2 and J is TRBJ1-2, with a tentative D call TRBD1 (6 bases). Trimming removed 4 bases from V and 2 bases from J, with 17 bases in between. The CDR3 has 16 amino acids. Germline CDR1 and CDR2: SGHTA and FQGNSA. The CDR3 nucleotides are TGTGCCAGCAGCTCCGCAGGAACCCAGGGGAACTATGGCTACACCTTC. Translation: CASSSAGTQGNYGYTF.

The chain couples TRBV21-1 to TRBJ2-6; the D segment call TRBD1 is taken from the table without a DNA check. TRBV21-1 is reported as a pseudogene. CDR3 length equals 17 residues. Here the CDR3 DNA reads TGTGCCAGCAGCAATTGCACCGGGACGTCTGGGGCCAACGTCCTGACTTTC. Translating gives CASSNCTGTSGANVLTF.

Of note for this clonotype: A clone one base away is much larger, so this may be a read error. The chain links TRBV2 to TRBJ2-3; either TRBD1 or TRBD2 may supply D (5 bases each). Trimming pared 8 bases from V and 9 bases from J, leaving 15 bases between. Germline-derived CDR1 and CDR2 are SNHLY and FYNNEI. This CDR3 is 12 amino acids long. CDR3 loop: CASWGMAETQYF. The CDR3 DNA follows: TGTGCCAGCTGGGGGATGGCTGAAACGCAGTATTTT.

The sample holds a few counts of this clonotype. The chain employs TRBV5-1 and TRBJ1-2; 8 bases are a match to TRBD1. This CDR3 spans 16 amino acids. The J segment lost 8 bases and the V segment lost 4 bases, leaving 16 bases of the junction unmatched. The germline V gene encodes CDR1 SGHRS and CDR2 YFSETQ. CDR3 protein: CASSPLDRVLQGGYTF. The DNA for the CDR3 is TGCGCCAGCAGCCCATTGGACAGGGTGCTTCAGGGAGGCTACACCTTC.

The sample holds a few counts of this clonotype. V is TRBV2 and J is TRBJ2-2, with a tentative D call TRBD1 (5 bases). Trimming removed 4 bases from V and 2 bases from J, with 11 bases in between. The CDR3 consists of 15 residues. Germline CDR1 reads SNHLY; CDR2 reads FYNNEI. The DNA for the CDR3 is TGTGCCAGCAGTGTGATGCAGGGAAACACCGGGGAGCTGTTTTTT. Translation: CASSVMQGNTGELFF.

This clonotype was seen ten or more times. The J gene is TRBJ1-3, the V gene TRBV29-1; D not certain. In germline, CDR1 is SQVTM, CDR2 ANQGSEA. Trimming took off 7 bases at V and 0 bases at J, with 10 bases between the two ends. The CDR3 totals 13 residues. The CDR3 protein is CSAAEISGNTIYF. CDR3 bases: TGCAGCGCTGCGGAGATCTCTGGAAACACCATATATTTT.

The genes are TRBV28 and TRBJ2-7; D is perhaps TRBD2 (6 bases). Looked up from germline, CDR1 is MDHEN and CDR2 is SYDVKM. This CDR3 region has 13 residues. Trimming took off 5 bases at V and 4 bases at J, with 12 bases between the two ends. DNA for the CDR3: TGTGCCAGCAGTACGGGACTCCAGTACGAGCAGTACTTC. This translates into CASSTGLQYEQYF.